Following are 13 T cell receptor beta chains from one sample sequenced in a study of CD8 T cells in Susac syndrome (dated by TCRdb to the late 2010s). Library method: the immunoSEQ multiplex PCR assay. RNA was extracted with the RNeasy kit and about 0.5 to 1 ug was reverse transcribed using random hexamers. The public reads were quality trimmed at Q25 with fastp and then assembled into clones with MiXCR by TCRdb, keeping productive beta chains. Entries are consolidated by CDR3 protein sequence, retaining the most common genes and DNA. This sample holds 200,000 to 250,000 distinct CDR3 sequences; nearly 97% were observed only once. Of the sample, 0.075% to 0.095% is held by the ten largest clones. The sample taken for sequencing was CD4+ T cells from PBMCs. All receptors come from a human donor with multiple sclerosis.

The sample holds one count of this clonotype. V gene TRBV28 combines with J gene TRBJ2-1; 7 bases fit TRBD2. CDR1 MDHEN and CDR2 SYDVKM come from the germline V gene. The CDR3 is made up of 12 amino acids. Trimming at V came to 5 bases and at J to 13 bases, leaving 8 bases not matched to a gene. The DNA of the CDR3 is TGTGCCAGCAGTCTACGCTGGGGGGGACAGTTCTTC. It encodes CASSLRWGGQFF.

The V gene is TRBV19, the J gene TRBJ2-1, with 13 bases lining up with TRBD2. This CDR3 is built from 15 residues. Germline V gives CDR1 LNHDA, CDR2 SQIVND (reference sequence). Unmatched junction bases numbered 7, after V lost 5 bases and J lost 9 bases. This CDR3 reads CASSPWTSGRGEQFF. The CDR3 DNA reads TGTGCCAGTAGTCCGTGGACTAGCGGGAGAGGTGAGCAGTTCTTC. The whole variable domain, remainder taken from reference TRBV19 and TRBJ2-1, is DGGITQSPKYLFRKEGQNVTLSCEQNLNHDAMYWYRQDPGQGLRLIYYSQIVNDFQKGDIAEGYSVSREKKESFPLTVTSAQKNPTAFYLCASSPWTSGRGEQFFGPGTRLTVL.

The J gene is TRBJ2-1, the V gene TRBV29-1; TRBD1 aligns across 8 bases. The CDR3 is 17 amino acids. Unmatched junction bases numbered 13, after V lost 5 bases and J lost 1 base. In germline, CDR1 is SQVTM, CDR2 ANQGSEA. The CDR3 region is CSVPLNKDRVSYNEQFF. The CDR3 coding sequence is TGCAGCGTTCCGTTAAACAAGGACAGGGTATCCTACAATGAGCAGTTCTTC.

V gene TRBV15 combines with J gene TRBJ2-5, with 8 nucleotides matching TRBD1. Germline trimming cut 5 bases from V and 5 bases from J; bases unmatched to any gene: 4. This CDR3 is built from 13 residues. The germline gives CDR1 LNHNV, CDR2 YYDKDF (reference sequence). The CDR3 spells CATSARDRETQYF. Here the CDR3 DNA reads TGTGCCACCAGCGCCCGGGACAGGGAGACCCAGTACTTC.

This chain joins TRBV20-1 and TRBJ2-5; 7 bases align to TRBD2. The CDR3 runs to 14 residues. Germline-derived CDR1 and CDR2 are DFQATT and SNEGSKA (reference sequence). The ends lost 6 bases at V and 1 base at J; junction bases unmatched: 8. This CDR3 is CSASGGAAQETQYF. The CDR3, as DNA: TGCAGTGCATCGGGGGGAGCGGCCCAAGAGACCCAGTACTTC.

The chain joins TRBV30 to TRBJ1-1, with a tentative D call TRBD1 (6 bases). Trimming removed 5 bases from V and 3 bases from J, with 13 bases in between. Germline-derived CDR1 and CDR2 are GTSNPN and SVGIG (reference sequence). The CDR3 totals 13 residues. CDR3 in DNA: TGTGCCTGGTCCACAGGGTGGTACACTGAAGCTTTCTTT. It encodes CAWSTGWYTEAFF.

This chain uses TRBV9 with TRBJ2-7, with unresolved D. Germline CDR1 SGDLS, CDR2 YYNGEE. The CDR3 length is 14 residues. V was trimmed by 0 bases and J by 0 bases, leaving 7 bases between them. CDR3 nucleotides: TGTGCCAGCAGCGTAGCGCCGACCTCCTACGAGCAGTACTTC. Protein sequence: CASSVAPTSYEQYF.

The chain links TRBV29-1 to TRBJ2-5; maybe TRBD2 (5 bases). Per the germline V gene, CDR1 is SQVTM and CDR2 is ANQGSEA. This CDR3 spans 13 amino acids. The ends were cut back, 6 bases at V and 2 bases at J, with 13 bases in the middle. The CDR3 coding sequence is TGCAGCGTGAAACACGGGAATCAAGAGACCCAGTACTTC. It codes for CSVKHGNQETQYF.

V and J are TRBV20-1 and TRBJ1-5; D remains unclear. The length of the CDR3 is 15 residues. The V and J ends lost 1 base and 2 bases respectively, with 12 bases between them. The germline gives CDR1 DFQATT, CDR2 SNEGSKA (reference sequence). The CDR3 DNA reads TGCAGTGCTAGAGTACCCGGGAAGGGCAATCAGCCCCAGCATTTT. Protein: CSARVPGKGNQPQHF.

The gene calls are TRBV20-1 and TRBJ2-7; possible D gene TRBD2, 6 bases. Germline V CDR1 and CDR2: DFQATT, SNEGSKA (reference sequence). V lost 8 bases and J 5 bases, leaving 19 bases between the germline ends. The CDR3 is 13 residues long. CDR3 sequence (DNA): TGCAGTCCCGCAAGACTAGTTCCCCACGAGCAGTACTTC. Translation gives CSPARLVPHEQYF.

The rearrangement uses TRBV20-1 and TRBJ1-2, with D possibly being TRBD1 (5 bases). Deletions cut 0 bases from V and 7 bases from J, with 12 bases between. The V gene's germline CDR1 is DFQATT and CDR2 SNEGSKA (reference sequence). The CDR3 contains 13 residues. The CDR3 bases are TGCAGTGCTAGAGATCGCGAAGGGGTTGGCTACACCTTC. Residues: CSARDREGVGYTF.

This chain uses TRBV20-1 with TRBJ2-5; TRBD1 might be the D (5 bases). Germline CDR1 DFQATT, CDR2 SNEGSKA (reference sequence). The CDR3 loop spans 14 amino acids. V gave up 6 bases and J gave up 5 bases, with 19 bases separating them. The CDR3 DNA reads as TGCAGTGCAACTCGGACAACCGGATCGGAGACCCAGTACTTC. It specifies CSATRTTGSETQYF.

A single count supports this clonotype. The chain is built from TRBV12-3 or TRBV12-4 and TRBJ2-1; weak D call: TRBD1 (6 bases). The CDR3 is 14 residues long. The V end was cut by 7 bases, the J end by 0 bases, with 10 bases between. CDR3 bases: TGTGCCAGCACCCTGACAGGCTCCTACAATGAGCAGTTCTTC. It yields the protein CASTLTGSYNEQFF.